Below, one T cell receptor beta chain is given with its context. Its antigen remains unknown. This sample was taken from a study of neurological immune-mediated disorders. Findings and caveats of the study: Expanded clones shared no CDR3 amino acid sequences across subjects, suggesting private repertoires in all groups.

Time point given: longitudinal time-point 3. V trimming: 6 bases; J trimming: 0 bases; junction bases outside the gene matches: 7. Germline-derived CDR1 and CDR2 are LNHDA and SQIVND (reference sequence). The CDR3 has 15 residues. cDNA was made by 5'RACE with 10-nucleotide random UMIs. TCRdb analysed the 5' RACE reads with MiXCR anew, one entry per CDR3 protein. This table holds 85,000 to 110,000 distinct CDR3 sequences, about 10% found once. The sample consisted of PBMCs. The rearrangement joins TRBV19 to TRBJ2-5; 7 nucleotides agree with TRBD2. This sequence was found in a female donor with HTLV-1-associated myelopathy (HAM/TSP). The CDR3 DNA reads as TGTGCCAGTAGAGAGCGGGGACTGTACCAAGAGACCCAGTACTTC. Translation gives CASRERGLYQETQYF.